The 19 T cell receptor beta chains presented below share a single source sample, sequenced in a study of cytomegalovirus exposure and HLA in healthy donors. PCR used 60 Vbeta primers and 13 Jbeta primers. The data were produced by immunoSEQ multiplex PCR, yet TCRdb's version contains in-frame clones alone and is incomplete. The sample carries approximately 89,000 clones, more than 75% recorded once. Sequencing was done on a sample of PBMCs. These receptors were obtained from a human donor in good health.

A note on this clone: At one of its ends the junction is not consistent with the germline gene, which may arise from a read error. The chain couples TRBV11-2 to TRBJ1-1, with 7 bases aligning to TRBD1. Germline V gives CDR1 SGHAT, CDR2 FQNNGV. The CDR3 loop spans 17 amino acids. The CDR3 loop reads CVSSFAAGGGKNTEAFF. CDR3 bases: TGTGTCAGCAGCTTTGCGGCAGGGGGTGGTAAGAACACTGAAGCTTTCTTT.

The V call is TRBV28, the J call TRBJ1-1; D remains unclear. In germline, CDR1 is MDHEN, CDR2 SYDVKM. The CDR3 extends over 12 amino acids. V lost 7 bases to trimming and J lost 10 bases, with 16 bases between them. In DNA form, the CDR3 reads TGTGCCAGCACCCCTCGAGGGAGCGGAGCTTTCTTT. Translation: CASTPRGSGAFF.

This chain uses TRBV7-9 with TRBJ1-1, with D maybe TRBD1 (5 bases). CDR1 SEHNR and CDR2 FQNEAQ come from the germline V gene (reference sequence). This CDR3 region has 16 residues. Trimming took off 5 bases at V and 0 bases at J, with 16 bases between the two ends. The CDR3 bases are TGTGCCAGCAGCAAAAGCGGGGGTGGCCTGAACACTGAAGCTTTCTTT. Translating it yields CASSKSGGGLNTEAFF.

This sequence joins TRBV19 and TRBJ1-1, with TRBD1 identical over 8 bases. Germline V gene lookup returns CDR1 LNHDA and CDR2 SQIVND (reference sequence). This CDR3 is 15 amino acids long. V lost 3 bases and J lost 5; bases outside the gene matches: 8. CDR3 sequence (DNA): TGTGCCAGTAGTATGGGCTCCACAGGGGGAACTGAAGCTTTCTTT. Amino acid sequence: CASSMGSTGGTEAFF.

This chain joins TRBV28 and TRBJ1-1, with no clear D. Trimming took off 8 bases at V and 0 bases at J, with 16 bases between the two ends. Germline CDR1 and CDR2: MDHEN and SYDVKM. The CDR3 runs 15 residues. The CDR3 region has the DNA TGTGCCAGCTACGAGGGCACCCTCATGAACACTGAAGCTTTCTTT. As protein: CASYEGTLMNTEAFF.

The chain couples TRBV7-2 to TRBJ2-1; 13 bases line up with TRBD2. The CDR3 loop spans 16 amino acids. Germline V lookup: CDR1 SGHTA, CDR2 FQGNSA. Germline trimming cut 1 base from V and 7 bases from J; bases unmatched to any gene: 4. CDR3 region: CASSLGRGLAGNEQFF. The CDR3, as DNA: TGTGCCAGCAGCTTAGGACGGGGACTAGCGGGGAATGAGCAGTTCTTC. Drawing the rest from reference TRBV7-2 and TRBJ2-1, the complete variable domain is GAGVSQSPSNKVTEKGKDVELRCDPISGHTALYWYRQSLGQGLEFLIYFQGNSAPDKSGLPSDRFSAERTGGSVSTLTIQRTQQEDSAVYLCASSLGRGLAGNEQFFGPGTRLTVL.

This clone was seen once. The rearrangement uses TRBV5-6 and TRBJ1-3, with a possible D match to TRBD1 (5 bases). V was pared by 0 bases and J by 0 bases, with 13 bases between. CDR3 length: 17 amino acids. The germline gives CDR1 SGHDT, CDR2 YYEEEE. The DNA of the CDR3 is TGTGCCAGCAGCTTGGCCCCAAGCAGGGTCTCTGGAAACACCATATATTTT. Translating it yields CASSLAPSRVSGNTIYF.

J is TRBJ1-2 and V is TRBV19, with a weak D call TRBD1 (5 bases). V was shortened by 6 bases and J by 5 bases, with 16 bases between the two germline ends. There are 14 residues in the CDR3. Looked up from germline, CDR1 is LNHDA and CDR2 is SQIVND (reference sequence). CDR3 in amino acids: CASRDVGGTYGYTF. The CDR3 region has the DNA TGTGCCAGTAGGGACGTTGGAGGGACGTATGGCTACACCTTC.

The chain links TRBV2 to TRBJ2-5; 9 bases fit TRBD1. V lost 7 bases, J lost 3 bases, and 6 bases stayed unmatched. Germline lookup yields CDR1 SNHLY and CDR2 FYNNEI. The CDR3 sequence is 14 residues long. CDR3 amino acids: CASTLQGAEETQYF. Here the CDR3 DNA reads TGTGCCAGCACCTTACAGGGGGCGGAAGAGACCCAGTACTTC.

The chain carries TRBV6-1 and TRBJ2-1; 7 bases fit TRBD2. The length of the CDR3 is 13 residues. V dropped 11 bases and J dropped 5; count of bases not matched to a gene: 9. CDR1 is MNHNS and CDR2 is SASEGT in the germline V gene. The CDR3 spells CAVSTAGDNEQFF. The DNA for the CDR3 is TGTGCCGTGTCTACGGCGGGAGACAATGAGCAGTTCTTC.

The chain is built from TRBV27 and TRBJ1-1, with D tentatively TRBD1 (6 bases). Trimming removed 6 bases from V and 1 base from J, with 12 bases in between. Germline values: CDR1 MNHEY, CDR2 SMNVEV (reference sequence). CDR3 length equals 14 residues. CDR3 residues: CASRPTGQNTEAFF. The CDR3 nucleotides are TGTGCCAGCAGACCGACGGGACAGAACACTGAAGCTTTCTTT.

The rearrangement joins TRBV11-3 to TRBJ2-1, with 13 bases lining up with TRBD2. The CDR3 consists of 17 residues. CDR1 and CDR2 (germline): SGHNT, YENEEA. Unmatched junction bases numbered 11, after V lost 4 bases and J lost 8 bases. This chain's CDR3 is CASSSPSGLAGDDEQFF. The CDR3 DNA is TGTGCCAGCAGCTCCCCTAGTGGACTAGCGGGAGACGATGAGCAGTTCTTC.

CDR3 in DNA: TGTGCCAGCAGCTTGGAGGGGGCGAGGGGCAATCAGCCCCAGCATTTT. Its translation: CASSLEGARGNQPQHF. The rearrangement uses TRBV5-5 and TRBJ1-5; 7 bases agree with TRBD1. CDR3 length: 16 residues. V lost 0 bases to trimming and J lost 2 bases; unmatched junction nucleotides: 5. Germline CDR1 SGHKS, CDR2 YYEKEE (reference sequence).

The CDR3 DNA sequence: TGCGCCAGCAGCCCCTCCCCCCCCTACGAGCAGTACTTC. Translating gives CASSPSPPYEQYF. The chain is built from TRBV23-1 and TRBJ2-7; D is ambiguous. TRBV23-1 is an ORF, and what it does is uncertain. V was pared by 6 bases and J by 2 bases, with 11 bases between. This CDR3 has 13 residues.

To note about this clone: Relative to the germline gene, one junction end is altered; a read error may explain this. V usage is TRBV7-2 and J usage is TRBJ1-1, with D perhaps matching TRBD1 (6 bases). There are 14 residues in the CDR3. The germline V gene has CDR1 SGHTA and CDR2 FQGNSA. Written as DNA, the CDR3 is TGTGCCACCAGCCGGGGGGCGGCCAACACTGAAGCTTTCTTT. Translating gives CATSRGAANTEAFF.

The V gene is TRBV19, the J gene TRBJ2-1; 13 bases agree with TRBD2. After removal of 6 bases from V and 4 bases from J, the junction contained 9 bases not matched to a gene. The CDR3 runs 17 residues. The germline gives CDR1 LNHDA, CDR2 SQIVND (reference sequence). The CDR3 loop reads CASSPTSGRAPYNEQFF. In nucleotides, the CDR3 is TGTGCCAGTAGCCCCACTAGCGGGAGGGCCCCGTACAATGAGCAGTTCTTC.

This chain uses TRBV9 with TRBJ2-1, with 14 bases aligning to TRBD2. The germline gives CDR1 SGDLS, CDR2 YYNGEE. This CDR3 comprises 15 residues. V was pared by 4 bases and J by 8 bases, with 5 bases of the junction left unmatched. CDR3 amino acids: CASSRLAGGRHEQFF. As DNA, the CDR3 is TGTGCCAGCAGCCGACTAGCGGGGGGGAGGCATGAGCAGTTCTTC. Using reference TRBV9 and TRBJ2-1 for the parts outside the CDR3, the full variable domain is DSGVTQTPKHLITATGQRVTLRCSPRSGDLSVYWYQQSLDQGLQFLIQYYNGEERAKGNILERFSAQQFPDLHSELNLSSLELGDSALYFCASSRLAGGRHEQFFGPGTRLTVL.

This rearrangement joins TRBV29-1 to TRBJ2-5; tentative D call: TRBD1 (6 bases). The J call may be mistaken, given a closer DNA end match to TRBJ2-7. There are 13 residues in the CDR3. Germline CDR1 SQVTM, CDR2 ANQGSEA. CDR3 loop: CSVATGRTYEQYF. The DNA for the CDR3 is TGCAGCGTTGCCACAGGGAGAACCTACGAGCAGTACTTC.

The chain combines TRBV27 with TRBJ2-2; D is unclear. Germline V gene lookup returns CDR1 MNHEY and CDR2 SMNVEV (reference sequence). V was cut by 6 bases and J by 6 bases, with 8 bases left in between. The CDR3 loop spans 12 amino acids. Here the CDR3 reads CASSLRSGELFF. CDR3 DNA sequence: TGTGCCAGCAGCCTACGGTCCGGGGAGCTGTTTTTT.